The entry below describes one T cell receptor (beta chain). Its cognate antigen is unknown. During the collection period, no donor immune events like infections were recorded. This sample was included in a study of identifying expanded T cells in peripheral blood. This CDR3 spans 11 amino acids. In germline, CDR1 is DFQATT, CDR2 SNEGSKA (reference sequence). V lost 7 bases to trimming and J lost 4 bases, with 10 bases between them. The study, taken as a whole, reports: Clone count variance between approximately 2-week samples rose with total template count. Differentially abundant clones: around 1.2 between replicates, approximately 16 at 2 to 3 weeks, 18 to 20 at four.

Measured with immunoSEQ multiplex PCR; TCRdb has only the in-frame clones, and not every one. Of under 150,000 clones in the sample, around four fifths are singletons; the top ten hold 3.3%. The chain joins TRBV20-1 to TRBJ1-1; D may be TRBD1 (5 bases). The sequenced material came from blood. The receptor's source is a person between 18 and 70 years old in good health. The CDR3 here is CSGLGPTEAFF. In nucleotides, the CDR3 is TGCAGTGGTCTGGGGCCCACTGAAGCTTTCTTT.